One and the same sample provided the 29 T cell receptor beta chains below, sequenced in a study of regulatory T cells in long-lasting Graves disease. Time point meaning: newly diagnosed GD, antithyroid drugs for less than 3 months. The TCR library was made from RNA extracted from PBMCs. Arm-PCR of CDR3 regions and iRepertoire HTBI primers were used to build TCR beta libraries. TCRdb re-called the multiplex PCR reads with MiXCR, one entry per CDR3 protein. The data show about 330,000 distinct CDR3 sequences, with around 16% seen just once and around 21% held by the top ten. Separately, the same data were catalogued under a study of T cells in Graves' hyperthyroidism and ophthalmopathy.

Sample: peripheral blood mononuclear cells (PBMCs), taken at new diagnosis, from a patient treated with antithyroid drugs. The receptor set was obtained from a young woman with Graves disease.

This clonotype was detected ten times or more. This chain links TRBV3-1 with TRBJ1-4; TRBD1 is a possible D gene (5 bases). The V gene lost 3 bases and the J gene lost 7 bases, with 9 bases spanning the gap. Looked up from germline, CDR1 is LGHDT and CDR2 is YNNKEL (reference sequence). The CDR3 covers 13 residues. The CDR3 reads CASSHRDPEKLFF. The CDR3 DNA follows: TGTGCCAGCAGCCACCGGGACCCTGAAAAACTGTTTTTT. The entire variable domain, with the rest obtained from reference TRBV3-1 and TRBJ1-4, is as follows: DTAVSQTPKYLVTQMGNDKSIKCEQNLGHDTMYWYKQDSKKFLKIMFSYNNKELIINETVPNRFSPKSPDKAHLNLHINSLELGDSAVYFCASSHRDPEKLFFGSGTQLSVL.

This clonotype was seen many times. The V call is TRBV2, the J call TRBJ2-1; 9 bases map to TRBD2. CDR3 length: 13 amino acids. Trimming at V came to 7 bases and at J to 9 bases, leaving 7 bases not matched to a gene. CDR1 is SNHLY and CDR2 is FYNNEI in the germline V gene. CDR3 sequence reads: CASIAGVSPEQFF. The CDR3 DNA reads TGTGCCAGCATAGCGGGAGTATCTCCTGAGCAGTTCTTC.

The chain couples TRBV27 to TRBJ2-3; D is possibly TRBD1 or TRBD2 (6 bases each). Trimming pared 9 bases from V and 1 base from J, leaving 17 bases between. This CDR3 comprises 15 residues. The germline V gene has CDR1 MNHEY and CDR2 SMNVEV (reference sequence). CDR3 sequence reads: CASRGGGVGTDTQYF. In DNA, the CDR3 is TGTGCCAGTCGTGGGGGCGGGGTAGGCACAGATACGCAGTATTTT.

The sample holds many counts of this clonotype. The CDR3 DNA reads TGTGCCAGCATTTTTCGGGACAGGGGTTTTGGCTACACCTTC. It specifies CASIFRDRGFGYTF. V gene TRBV2 combines with J gene TRBJ1-2; TRBD1 matches 10 bases. Germline CDR1 and CDR2: SNHLY and FYNNEI. The CDR3 spans 14 residues. Trimming took 7 bases from V and 7 from J; bases not matched to a gene: 9. The whole variable domain, remainder taken from reference TRBV2 and TRBJ1-2, is EPEVTQTPSHQVTQMGQEVILRCVPISNHLYFYWYRQILGQKVEFLVSFYNNEISEKSEIFDDQFSVERPDGSNFTLKIRSTKLEDSAMYFCASIFRDRGFGYTFGSGTRLTVV.

CDR3 coding DNA: TGCAGCGTTGTTGGGGTAGCGGGAGGGCCTACCCGGGGGGATACGCAGTATTTT. It is translated as CSVVGVAGGPTRGDTQYF. This chain uses TRBV29-1 with TRBJ2-3, with 11 bases that match TRBD2. The CDR3 length is 18 residues. The V gene end was trimmed by 4 bases and the J gene end by 6 bases; junction bases not matched to a gene: 18. Germline CDR1 and CDR2: SQVTM and ANQGSEA.

This clonotype was picked up many times. This rearrangement joins TRBV7-8 to TRBJ1-1; D ambiguous. Trimming took off 3 bases at V and 4 bases at J, with 9 bases between the two ends. The CDR3 is made up of 13 amino acids. Germline CDR1 reads SGHVS; CDR2 reads FQNEAQ. The CDR3: CASSFMGGTEAFF. The DNA of the CDR3 is TGTGCCAGCAGCTTTATGGGAGGCACTGAAGCTTTCTTT.

This clonotype was found many times. The V gene is TRBV3-1, the J gene TRBJ2-1; 8 bases map to TRBD1. This CDR3 region has 15 residues. Unmatched junction bases numbered 7, after V lost 1 base and J lost 8 bases. Germline values: CDR1 LGHDT, CDR2 YNNKEL (reference sequence). CDR3 nucleotide sequence: TGTGCCAGCAGCCAAGCGCTAGCAGGGGGCCATGAGCAGTTCTTC. Its protein product is CASSQALAGGHEQFF.

In this sample, this clonotype turned up many times. This chain links TRBV5-8 with TRBJ2-7; tentatively, D is TRBD1 (6 bases). The CDR3 extends over 15 amino acids. Trimming took off 1 base at V and 5 bases at J, with 16 bases between the two ends. CDR1 SGHTS and CDR2 YDEGEE come from the germline V gene. This CDR3 is CASSLRPTGLNEQYF. The CDR3 DNA follows: TGTGCCAGCAGCTTGCGCCCGACAGGTCTAAACGAGCAGTACTTC.

The rearrangement joins TRBV10-3 to TRBJ1-1; 9 nucleotides agree with TRBD1. The CDR3 is 13 residues long. With V trimmed by 10 bases and J by 1 base, 4 bases remained unmatched. Germline lookup yields CDR1 ENHRY and CDR2 SYGVKD. As DNA, the CDR3 is TGTGCCACCGAGGACAGGGGGAACACTGAAGCTTTCTTT. Its protein product is CATEDRGNTEAFF.

CDR3 sequence reads: CASSGSHGGGNYGYTF. The CDR3 DNA reads TGTGCCAGCAGCGGTAGCCACGGGGGCGGTAACTATGGCTACACCTTC. The chain is built from TRBV9 and TRBJ1-2; tentative D call: TRBD1 (6 bases). V was cut by 3 bases and J by 1 base, with 16 bases left in between. This CDR3 is 16 amino acids long. CDR1 is SGDLS and CDR2 is YYNGEE in the germline V gene.

With regard to this clonotype: A much bigger clone sits one base away, suggesting this may be a read error. The J gene is TRBJ2-6, the V gene TRBV2, with 9 bases that match TRBD1. V was pared by 5 bases and J by 6 bases, with 8 bases of the junction left unmatched. CDR3 length equals 16 residues. Germline CDR1 is SNHLY and CDR2 is FYNNEI. CDR3 region: CASSRTGGPEANVLTF. The CDR3 DNA sequence: TGTGCCAGCAGTAGAACAGGGGGCCCTGAGGCCAACGTCCTGACTTTC.

This clonotype was detected many times. The V gene is TRBV2, the J gene TRBJ2-1; TRBD2 agrees at 10 bases. The CDR3 contains 15 residues. In germline, CDR1 is SNHLY, CDR2 FYNNEI. V was clipped by 2 bases and J by 9 bases; unmatched bases: 7. The chain's CDR3 is CASSELAGGFVEQFF. DNA of the CDR3: TGTGCCAGCAGTGAATTAGCGGGGGGTTTCGTTGAGCAGTTCTTC.

This clonotype was seen ten or more times. This chain joins TRBV6-1 and TRBJ2-7; D possibly corresponds to TRBD1 (8 bases). V lost 3 bases and J 3 bases, leaving 12 bases between the germline ends. The length of the CDR3 is 14 residues. Germline V lookup: CDR1 MNHNS, CDR2 SASEGT. The CDR3 DNA is TGTGCCAGCAGTGAGGACAGGGACTACTACGAGCAGTACTTC. Translating gives CASSEDRDYYEQYF.

This clonotype was counted only a few times. DNA for the CDR3: TGTGCCAGCAGTTACGCCGGGGGGAATCAGCCCCAGCATTTT. Its protein is CASSYAGGNQPQHF. The chain recombines TRBV28 with TRBJ1-5; a weak D match, TRBD1 (5 bases). Trimming took off 4 bases at V and 4 bases at J, with 11 bases between the two ends. CDR1 is MDHEN and CDR2 is SYDVKM in the germline V gene. This CDR3 has 14 amino acids.

This clonotype was detected only a few times. This chain uses TRBV5-1 with TRBJ2-3, with 8 bases fitting TRBD2. This CDR3 comprises 16 residues. Germline V CDR1 and CDR2: SGHRS, YFSETQ. The V gene end was trimmed by 3 bases and the J gene end by 0 bases; junction bases not matched to a gene: 6. CDR3 in DNA: TGCGCCAGCAGCTACACTAGCGGAAAGAGCACAGATACGCAGTATTTT. It codes for CASSYTSGKSTDTQYF. Using reference TRBV5-1 and TRBJ2-3 for the parts outside the CDR3, the full variable domain is KAGVTQTPRYLIKTRGQQVTLSCSPISGHRSVSWYQQTPGQGLQFLFEYFSETQRNKGNFPGRFSGRQFSNSRSEMNVSTLELGDSALYLCASSYTSGKSTDTQYFGPGTRLTVL.

The CDR3 loop reads CASRFRSGGNQPQHF. The CDR3 DNA reads TGTGCCAGCAGATTCCGATCTGGCGGCAATCAGCCCCAGCATTTT. This rearrangement joins TRBV28 to TRBJ1-5; D ambiguous. The V gene's germline CDR1 is MDHEN and CDR2 SYDVKM. The germline V and J ends were trimmed by 6 bases and 2 bases, with 14 bases remaining between them. CDR3 length: 15 residues.

In regard to this clonotype: A far larger clone is one base from this, pointing to a likely read error. The chain employs TRBV11-2 and TRBJ2-1, with a weak D call TRBD1 (6 bases). Judging by the DNA end, TRBJ2-5 fits better; the J call may be wrong. Germline V CDR1 and CDR2: SGHAT, FQNNGV. CDR3 length: 16 amino acids. The CDR3 DNA is TGTGCCAGCAGCGGGGTGAGGGGGAGCCCCCAAGAGACCCAGTACTTC. This encodes CASSGVRGSPQETQYF.

This clonotype was counted only a few times. V gene TRBV15 combines with J gene TRBJ2-2, with D tentatively TRBD1 (6 bases). Germline V gives CDR1 LNHNV, CDR2 YYDKDF (reference sequence). This CDR3 is built from 17 residues. V lost 2 bases to trimming and J lost 0 bases, with 13 bases between them. CDR3 protein: CATSRLDRFANTGELFF. CDR3 nucleotide sequence: TGTGCCACCAGCAGACTTGACAGGTTCGCGAACACCGGGGAGCTGTTTTTT.

There are many counts of this clonotype. The V and J genes are TRBV2 and TRBJ2-7; 10 bases map to TRBD1. The length of the CDR3 is 14 residues. V shed 6 bases, J shed 5 bases, and the junction held 7 bases outside the gene matches. Germline assignment: CDR1 SNHLY and CDR2 FYNNEI. As DNA, the CDR3 is TGTGCCAGCAGCGCCGGGACAGGGGTCCACGAGCAGTACTTC. Its translation: CASSAGTGVHEQYF.

This clonotype was seen at least ten times. The genes are TRBV20-1 and TRBJ2-1, with D perhaps matching TRBD1 or TRBD2 (5 bases each). CDR1 and CDR2 from the germline V gene are DFQATT and SNEGSKA (reference sequence). The CDR3 has 18 residues. Trimming pared 4 bases from V and 0 bases from J, leaving 22 bases between. CDR3 DNA: TGCAGTGCTACGTCGTTGCAAGGGACCATCAACTCCTACAATGAGCAGTTCTTC. Translating gives CSATSLQGTINSYNEQFF.

The table lists this clonotype with many counts. The chain uses TRBV18 and TRBJ1-1; the match to TRBD1 covers 10 bases. V gave up 3 bases and J gave up 7 bases; unmatched junction bases: 5. Germline V lookup: CDR1 KGHSH, CDR2 LQKENI. There are 14 residues in the CDR3. The DNA of the CDR3 is TGTGCCAGCTCACCTCAGGACAGGGGGGTTGAAGCTTTCTTT. The encoded protein is CASSPQDRGVEAFF.

This clonotype appeared many times. The chain recombines TRBV3-1 with TRBJ1-4, with D unresolved. Germline loops: CDR1 LGHDT, CDR2 YNNKEL (reference sequence). The V end lost 0 bases, the J end lost 10 bases, and 18 bases lay between the germline ends. This CDR3 has 16 amino acids. The CDR3 protein is CASSQDRFGFPRKLFF. The CDR3 nucleotides read TGTGCCAGCAGCCAAGACAGGTTTGGCTTTCCTCGAAAACTGTTTTTT.

This clonotype was picked up many times. The chain is built from TRBV13 and TRBJ2-3; D is unclear. This CDR3 spans 14 amino acids. The V end was cut by 5 bases, the J end by 2 bases, with 11 bases between. CDR1 is PRHDT and CDR2 is FYEKMQ in the germline V gene (reference sequence). Here the CDR3 DNA reads TGTGCCAGCAGCCCCAAATCGGTCACAGATACGCAGTATTTT. This sequence encodes CASSPKSVTDTQYF. The variable domain in full, completed from reference TRBV13 and TRBJ2-3, reads AAGVIQSPRHLIKEKRETATLKCYPIPRHDTVYWYQQGPGQDPQFLISFYEKMQSDKGSIPDRFSAQQFSDYHSELNMSSLELGDSALYFCASSPKSVTDTQYFGPGTRLTVL.

The sample holds many counts of this clonotype. The rearrangement links TRBV3-1 to TRBJ1-2, with a tentative D call TRBD1 (5 bases). The CDR3 length is 12 residues. V was shortened by 2 bases and J by 7 bases, with 8 bases between the two germline ends. The germline V gene has CDR1 LGHDT and CDR2 YNNKEL (reference sequence). The CDR3, as DNA: TGTGCCAGCAGCCAACCCGGGGGTGGCTACACCTTC. Translation gives CASSQPGGGYTF.

The genes are TRBV15 and TRBJ2-3; D is undetermined. The CDR3 has 16 residues. Germline CDR1 and CDR2: LNHNV and YYDKDF (reference sequence). The V and J ends lost 0 bases and 0 bases respectively, with 10 bases between them. For the CDR3, the DNA is TGTGCCACCAGCAGAGACCTAGGTGCTAGCACAGATACGCAGTATTTT. As protein: CATSRDLGASTDTQYF. The full variable domain, its missing parts supplied by reference TRBV15 and TRBJ2-3, is DAMVIQNPRYQVTQFGKPVTLSCSQTLNHNVMYWYQQKSSQAPKLLFHYYDKDFNNEADTPDNFQSRRPNTSFCFLDIRSPGLGDTAMYLCATSRDLGASTDTQYFGPGTRLTVL.

With respect to this clonotype: Germline and junction disagree at one end, which may indicate a read error. V gene TRBV5-1 combines with J gene TRBJ2-7; perhaps TRBD1 as D (6 bases). Per germline, CDR1 SGHRS and CDR2 YFSETQ. The CDR3 runs 16 residues. CDR3 residues: CASGLGVSRQEYEQYF. The CDR3 DNA sequence: TGCGCCAGCGGCTTAGGGGTATCTAGACAGGAATACGAGCAGTACTTC.

Worth noting for this clonotype: The junction departs from the called germline gene at one end, perhaps through a read error. This chain uses TRBV5-1 with TRBJ1-2; 10 bases align to TRBD1. Per the germline V gene, CDR1 is SGHRS and CDR2 is YFSETQ. The CDR3 runs 15 residues. CDR3 nucleotides: TGCGCCAGCAGCCACGGGACAGGGGAAAACTATGGCTACGCCTTC. This codes for CASSHGTGENYGYAF. Together with reference TRBV5-1 and TRBJ1-2, the CDR3 gives the full variable domain: KAGVTQTPRYLIKTRGQQVTLSCSPISGHRSVSWYQQTPGQGLQFLFEYFSETQRNKGNFPGRFSGRQFSNSRSEMNVSTLELGDSALYLCASSHGTGENYGYAFGSGTRLTVV.

This clonotype was observed a handful of times. The chain joins TRBV4-1 to TRBJ1-2; 9 bases match TRBD1. V gave up 3 bases and J gave up 3 bases; unmatched junction bases: 2. CDR3 length: 14 amino acids. CDR1 is MGHRA and CDR2 is YSYEKL in the germline V gene. Here the CDR3 DNA reads TGCGCCAGCAGCCAGGGGGACAGGGACTATGGCTACACCTTC. This sequence encodes CASSQGDRDYGYTF.

This clonotype was counted at least ten times. This chain joins TRBV10-3 and TRBJ2-7; D may be TRBD1 (5 bases). The CDR3 has 17 amino acids. Trimming pared 2 bases from V and 2 bases from J, leaving 19 bases between. Germline loops: CDR1 ENHRY, CDR2 SYGVKD. The CDR3 region has the DNA TGTGCCATCAGTGAGGAGCGAGTATGGGGCGGAACCTACGAGCAGTACTTC. This encodes CAISEERVWGGTYEQYF.